This TCR beta chain is from a study of vaccination effects on CD4 cells after COVID-19. This clone was seen a few times. Its specificity is unknown. From germline, CDR1 is LGHNT and CDR2 FRNRAP. The V end lost 0 bases, the J end lost 3 bases, and 12 bases lay between the germline ends. The CDR3 has 16 residues. Antigen-specific CD4+ T cells expanded by the ViraFEST assay with viral peptide pools were then sequenced. It was after 10 days of culture that CD4+ T cells were isolated. Nucleocapsid antibody tests were negative, and the vaccine recipients had no prior SARS-CoV-2 infection. Measured with immunoSEQ multiplex PCR; TCRdb has only the in-frame clones, and not every one. The table lists about 73,000 clones, over 70% of them singletons, with roughly a tenth in the top ten.

Sequencing used CD4+ T cells from PBMCs cultured with SARS-CoV-2 spike peptides, obtained before COVID-19 vaccination. The chain couples TRBV12-5 to TRBJ1-5, with no clear D. The source is a human donor who received a COVID-19 vaccine. CDR3 sequence reads: CASGLVQGGYNQPQHF. In DNA, the CDR3 is TGTGCTAGTGGTTTGGTACAAGGAGGGTACAATCAGCCCCAGCATTTT.